The sequence of this TCR beta chain was determined in a study of blood T cell repertoires in COVID-19. The overall study: Nucleic acid was either cDNA or gDNA, and it came from T cells, B-cell-depleted T cells, or PBMCs.

Clones were sequenced by immunoSEQ multiplex PCR, and TCRdb holds only the in-frame ones, with some missing. The table includes about 230,000 clones, 65% to 90% detected once. Germline CDR1 and CDR2: SGHRS and YFSETQ. The germline V and J ends were trimmed by 0 bases and 4 bases, with 8 bases remaining between them. CDR3 length: 14 amino acids. V gene TRBV5-1 combines with J gene TRBJ1-5; D uncertain. The clonotype was recovered from a woman aged 50 to 60 with acute or convalescent COVID-19. The sample was peripheral blood. CDR3 residues: CASSLDPGNQPQHF. The CDR3 DNA follows: TGCGCCAGCAGCTTGGACCCCGGGAATCAGCCCCAGCATTTT.